Below, one T cell receptor (beta chain) is given with its context. Antigen unknown. This sample is part of a study of STAT5B mutations in CD4+ large granular lymphocyte leukemia. Study findings and constraints: About 26% of private leukemic clonotypes occurred rarely in other patients' non-leukemic repertoires.

Trimming cost V 6 bases and J 0 bases, with 15 bases left between them. CDR1 and CDR2 from the germline V gene are LNHDA and SQIVND (reference sequence). The CDR3 totals 16 residues. Assay used: immunoSEQ multiplex PCR; TCRdb lists only in-frame clones, some missing. Altogether tens of thousands of clones are present, roughly 84% being singletons, with the ten largest covering just under 0.35%. The rearrangement joins TRBV19 to TRBJ1-3, with D possibly TRBD1 on 5 matching bases. The sequenced sample was CD4+ T cells from blood buffy coats. The origin of this receptor is a human donor in good health. CDR3 sequence (DNA): TGTGCCAGTAGGCCCCCGGGGCGCCCCTCTGGAAACACCATATATTTT. Amino acids: CASRPPGRPSGNTIYF.